These 18 T cell receptor beta chains came from one sample sequenced in a study of response to subunit inactivated influenza vaccine. TCRdb re-derived calls from the RT-PCR reads in MiXCR, one entry per CDR3 protein. The sample yields a few hundred thousand distinct CDR3 sequences, 11% seen once. Sequenced material: PBMCs from blood, taken roughly 48 days after vaccination. The receptors derive from a man in his fifties who received an inactivated influenza vaccine.

This clonotype was counted at least ten times. This rearrangement joins TRBV29-1 to TRBJ2-5, with TRBD1 matching over 8 bases. There are 14 residues in the CDR3. With V trimmed by 4 bases and J by 0 bases, 4 bases remained unmatched. Germline V lookup: CDR1 SQVTM, CDR2 ANQGSEA. This CDR3 is CSVAPGGNQETQYF. The CDR3, as DNA: TGCAGCGTTGCTCCAGGGGGCAACCAAGAGACCCAGTACTTC.

There are many counts of this clonotype. The junction does not match germline at one end; this may be a read error. The genes are TRBV20-1 and TRBJ2-5; no definite D call. CDR3 length equals 12 residues. Germline loops: CDR1 DFQATT, CDR2 SNEGSKA (reference sequence). The DNA of the CDR3 is TGCAGTGCTCGGCGGACCCAAGAGCCCCAGTACTTC. Translation: CSARRTQEPQYF.

This clonotype was detected ten times or more. The chain combines TRBV20-1 with TRBJ2-7, with D perhaps TRBD1 (6 bases). Looked up from germline, CDR1 is DFQATT and CDR2 is SNEGSKA (reference sequence). The CDR3 loop spans 15 amino acids. Trimming left V 4 bases short and J 0 bases short, with 16 bases between. The CDR3: CSAITRDTSSYEQYF. In DNA, the CDR3 is TGCAGTGCTATTACACGGGACACCAGCTCCTACGAGCAGTACTTC.

The sample holds many counts of this clonotype. This chain uses TRBV12-3 or TRBV12-4 with TRBJ2-2; no definite D call. V dropped 0 bases and J dropped 1 base, with 6 bases sitting between them. The CDR3 runs 15 residues. CDR3 region: CASSLALRNTGELFF. In DNA form, the CDR3 reads TGTGCCAGCAGTTTAGCGCTTAGGAACACCGGGGAGCTGTTTTTT.

This sequence joins TRBV4-2 and TRBJ2-2, with D uncertain. Germline V gene data show CDR1 as LGHNA and CDR2 as YNFKEQ. There are 15 residues in the CDR3. Between the trimmed V and J ends, which lost 1 base and 3 bases, there was a span of 9 bases. CDR3 coding DNA: TGTGCCAGCAGCCAAGCCCCGGGTTACACCGGGGAGCTGTTTTTT. Translating it yields CASSQAPGYTGELFF.

This clonotype was recorded at least ten times. The chain is built from TRBV20-1 and TRBJ2-1; 8 bases map to TRBD2. After removal of 6 bases from V and 4 bases from J, the junction contained 8 bases not matched to a gene. The length of the CDR3 is 14 residues. Germline values: CDR1 DFQATT, CDR2 SNEGSKA (reference sequence). The CDR3 sequence: CSAKAGELYNEQFF. The CDR3 DNA reads as TGCAGTGCAAAAGCGGGAGAGCTGTACAATGAGCAGTTCTTC.

CDR3 in DNA: TGTGCCAGCAAGCAAGCGGGGGGGCGGACTGAGACCCAGTACTTC. Translation: CASKQAGGRTETQYF. The chain carries TRBV7-2 and TRBJ2-5, with 10 bases lining up with TRBD2. CDR1 is SGHTA, CDR2 FQGNSA, per germline. The ends lost 7 bases at V and 5 bases at J; junction bases unmatched: 10. The length of the CDR3 is 15 residues.

This clonotype showed up just a few times. This chain uses TRBV30 with TRBJ2-2, with 7 bases aligning to TRBD1. With 4 bases clipped from V and 0 bases from J, the junction kept 2 bases outside the gene matches. The CDR3 extends over 14 amino acids. Germline CDR1 is GTSNPN and CDR2 is SVGIG (reference sequence). The CDR3 nucleotides read TGTGCCTGGACAGGACAGGCGAACACCGGGGAGCTGTTTTTT. Encoded protein: CAWTGQANTGELFF.

This clonotype came up a few times. The chain is built from TRBV14 and TRBJ1-4; D is perhaps TRBD1 (5 bases). Germline assignment: CDR1 SGHDN and CDR2 FVKESK. This CDR3 is 15 amino acids long. The V end was cut by 4 bases, the J end by 0 bases, with 9 bases between. This CDR3 is CASSPRQSTNEKLFF. The CDR3 region has the DNA TGTGCCAGCAGCCCTAGACAGTCAACTAATGAAAAACTGTTTTTT.

The chain links TRBV29-1 to TRBJ1-5; D is unclear. The CDR3 is 13 residues long. Germline CDR1 reads SQVTM; CDR2 reads ANQGSEA. The germline V and J ends were trimmed by 4 bases and 0 bases, with 7 bases remaining between them. The DNA of the CDR3 is TGCAGCGTTGCAGGCTATAGCAATCAGCCCCAGCATTTT. This codes for CSVAGYSNQPQHF.

This clonotype was observed many times. The gene calls are TRBV6-5 and TRBJ1-2, with TRBD1 matching 10 bases. The CDR3 spans 16 residues. V was clipped by 0 bases and J by 4 bases; unmatched bases: 5. Looked up from germline, CDR1 is MNHEY and CDR2 is SVGAGI. The DNA of the CDR3 is TGTGCCAGCAGTTACTCTGGACAGGGGGGCCGCTATGGCTACACCTTC. Amino acids: CASSYSGQGGRYGYTF.

The chain carries TRBV12-3 or TRBV12-4 and TRBJ2-1; 8 bases fit TRBD2. V was clipped by 5 bases and J by 2 bases; unmatched bases: 8. The CDR3 spans 16 residues. The chain's CDR3 is CASSPSDSGAYNEQFF. The CDR3 bases are TGTGCCAGCAGTCCTTCCGATAGCGGGGCCTACAATGAGCAGTTCTTC.

At least ten counts were recorded for this clonotype. The V call is TRBV5-1, the J call TRBJ2-7; D gene unclear. Trimming left V 1 base short and J 5 bases short, with 4 bases between. There are 11 residues in the CDR3. Looked up from germline, CDR1 is SGHRS and CDR2 is YFSETQ. This CDR3 reads CASSLNDEQYF. DNA of the CDR3: TGCGCCAGCAGCTTGAATGACGAGCAGTACTTC.

This clonotype was observed a few times. The chain links TRBV20-1 to TRBJ2-3; D is uncertain. Germline V CDR1 and CDR2: DFQATT, SNEGSKA (reference sequence). CDR3 length: 12 residues. V was pared by 6 bases and J by 1 base, with 8 bases between. Written as DNA, the CDR3 is TGCAGTGCCTCATCCCGCACAGATACGCAGTATTTT. Translated: CSASSRTDTQYF.

This clonotype was seen only a few times. The rearrangement joins TRBV10-3 to TRBJ1-2; 7 bases line up with TRBD1. The CDR3 consists of 12 residues. The junction had 2 bases not matched to a gene; V was cut back by 4 bases and J by 6 bases. The germline gives CDR1 ENHRY, CDR2 SYGVKD. The CDR3 DNA follows: TGTGCCATCAGTGTTACAGGGGATGGCTACACCTTC. Protein sequence: CAISVTGDGYTF.

The rearrangement uses TRBV12-3 or TRBV12-4 and TRBJ1-1; D is perhaps TRBD1 (5 bases). The V gene lost 6 bases and the J gene lost 0 bases, with 14 bases spanning the gap. The CDR3 consists of 15 residues. CDR3 sequence reads: CASRLGASMNTEAFF. CDR3 sequence (DNA): TGTGCCAGCAGACTTGGGGCCAGCATGAACACTGAAGCTTTCTTT.

The V call is TRBV18, the J call TRBJ2-7; 9 nucleotides agree with TRBD1. The CDR3 sequence is 15 residues long. The V and J ends lost 0 bases and 5 bases, in that order; junction bases with no gene match: 5. The germline V gene encodes CDR1 KGHSH and CDR2 LQKENI. CDR3 DNA: TGTGCCAGCTCACCACCGGGGACAGGGAGCCACGAGCAGTACTTC. It specifies CASSPPGTGSHEQYF.

The V gene is TRBV5-1, the J gene TRBJ2-1; possible D gene TRBD1, 6 bases. Germline V gives CDR1 SGHRS, CDR2 YFSETQ. The CDR3 consists of 15 residues. V was trimmed by 5 bases and J by 0 bases, leaving 12 bases between them. CDR3 in amino acids: CASRYRESSYNEQFF. For the CDR3, the DNA is TGCGCCAGCAGATACAGGGAGAGCTCCTACAATGAGCAGTTCTTC.